This TCR beta chain appears in the sequencing data of a study of technical replicates of blood from several donors. With V trimmed by 4 bases and J by 4 bases, 9 bases remained unmatched. The CDR3 is 15 amino acids. Per germline, CDR1 SGHTS and CDR2 YDEGEE. Measured with immunoSEQ multiplex PCR; TCRdb has only the in-frame clones, and not every one. The table has under 100,000 clones, 80% to 90% seen once. This TCR was sampled from a human donor in good health. Some clones in this sample may be carry-over from other donors' samples. Sequencing used PBMCs. This chain uses TRBV5-8 with TRBJ2-5; 8 positions agree with TRBD1. The CDR3 sequence is CASSTDRVQAETQYF. The CDR3 DNA reads TGTGCCAGCAGCACGGACAGGGTCCAGGCAGAGACCCAGTACTTC.